This TCR beta chain was profiled in a study of blood T cells in healthy people across ages. Study results and caveats: Significant beta diversity loss was already apparent by age approximately 42, declining roughly linearly. Among long-lived donors, naive CD4+ cells were more numerous and diversity higher than in aged donors. There was no known CMV status for donors, so expanded clonotype changes were possibly confounded.

For this clonotype: As yet, its antigen is unknown.

This CDR3 spans 12 amino acids. Trimming removed 5 bases from V and 15 bases from J, with 17 bases in between. Looked up from germline, CDR1 is MNHEY and CDR2 is SVGAGI. A J-beta primer mix and a sample-barcoded 5' primer were used in a second PCR of about 7 to 12 cycles. A 12-random-nucleotide template-switch adaptor tagged each cDNA molecule. MiXCR, run by TCRdb on the 5' RACE reads, gives a single entry per CDR3 protein. The data hold hundreds of thousands of distinct CDR3 sequences, with roughly half observed a single time. Sequencing was carried out using blood. This TCR derives from an elderly woman in good health. This chain uses TRBV6-5 with TRBJ2-1; possibly TRBD1 or TRBD2 for D (5 bases each). The CDR3 coding sequence is TGTGCCAGCAGTACTCAGGGACGGAGCCTGTTCTTC. It yields the protein CASSTQGRSLFF.